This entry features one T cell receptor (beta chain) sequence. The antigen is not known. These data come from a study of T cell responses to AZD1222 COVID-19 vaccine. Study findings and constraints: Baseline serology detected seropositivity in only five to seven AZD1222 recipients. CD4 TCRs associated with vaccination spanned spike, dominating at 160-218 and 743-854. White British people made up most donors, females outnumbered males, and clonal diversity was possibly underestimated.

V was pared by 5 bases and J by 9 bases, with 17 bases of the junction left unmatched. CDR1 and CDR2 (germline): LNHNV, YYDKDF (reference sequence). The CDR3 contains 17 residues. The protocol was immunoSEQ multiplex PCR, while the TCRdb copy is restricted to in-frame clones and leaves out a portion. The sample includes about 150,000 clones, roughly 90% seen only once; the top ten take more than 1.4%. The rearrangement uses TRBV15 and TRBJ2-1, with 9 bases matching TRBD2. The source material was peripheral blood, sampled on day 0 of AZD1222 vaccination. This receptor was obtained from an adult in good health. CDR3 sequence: CATSVGLADTHDGEQFF. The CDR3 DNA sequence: TGTGCCACCAGCGTGGGACTAGCCGATACCCATGATGGTGAGCAGTTCTTC.